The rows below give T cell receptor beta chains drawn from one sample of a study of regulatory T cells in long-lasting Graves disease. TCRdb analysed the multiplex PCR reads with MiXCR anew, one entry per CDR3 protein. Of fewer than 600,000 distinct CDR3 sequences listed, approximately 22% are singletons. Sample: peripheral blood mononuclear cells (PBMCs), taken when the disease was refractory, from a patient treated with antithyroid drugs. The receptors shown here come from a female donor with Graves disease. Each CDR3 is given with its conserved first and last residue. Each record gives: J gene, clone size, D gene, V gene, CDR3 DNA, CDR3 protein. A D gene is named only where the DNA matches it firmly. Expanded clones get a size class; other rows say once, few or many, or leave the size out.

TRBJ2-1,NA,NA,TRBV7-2,TGTGCCAGCAACCCAACAGGGAGCTCCTACAATGAGCAGTTCTTC,CASNPTGSSYNEQFF
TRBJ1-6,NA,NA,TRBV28,TGTGCCAGCAGCTCCGAACACAGAAGGAGTTCACCCCTCCACTTT,CASSSEHRRSSPLHF
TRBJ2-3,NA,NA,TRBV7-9,TGTGCCAGCTTGGCTCGGGGGGCAGCAGATACGCAGTATTTT,CASLARGAADTQYF
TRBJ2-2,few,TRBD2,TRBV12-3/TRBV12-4,TGTGCCAGCAGTTTTCAAACTAGCGGGAGGGCCGGTAGCGGGGAGCTGTTTTTT,CASSFQTSGRAGSGELFF
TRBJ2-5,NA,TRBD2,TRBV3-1,TGTGCCAGCAGCCAAGGGGAGACTAGCGGGCCCTGGGGGCAAGAGACCCAGTACTTC,CASSQGETSGPWGQETQYF
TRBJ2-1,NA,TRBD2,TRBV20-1,TGCAGTGCTAGGGGTTGGACTAGCGGGAGCTCCTACAATGAGCAGTTCTTC,CSARGWTSGSSYNEQFF
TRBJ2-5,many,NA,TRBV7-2,TGTGCCAGCAGCAGGGGGACGCAAGAGACCCAGTACTTC,CASSRGTQETQYF
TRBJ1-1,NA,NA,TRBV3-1,TGTGCCAGCAGCCCCCTAGTCGGGCCTAAGACTGAAGCTTTCTTT,CASSPLVGPKTEAFF
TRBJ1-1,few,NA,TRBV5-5,TGTGCCAGCAGCTTTGGGGGGCGCGTTGGAACTGAAGCTTTCTTT,CASSFGGRVGTEAFF
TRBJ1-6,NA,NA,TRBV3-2,TGTGCCAGCAGCCAGACCTTAAAGGCCCTAGAAAATTCACCCCTCCACTTT,CASSQTLKALENSPLHF
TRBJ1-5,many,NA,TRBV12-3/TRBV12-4,TGTGCCAGCACCTTGATGGGGGGGCTCGGTCAGCCCCAGCATTTT,CASTLMGGLGQPQHF